Presented here are 26 T cell receptor beta chains from one specimen sequenced in a study of blood T cell repertoires in COVID-19. TCRdb keeps only in-frame clones here, not all; method: immunoSEQ multiplex PCR. The sample holds a few hundred thousand clones; approximately 85% are singletons and the top ten take under 8%. The sample taken for sequencing was PBMCs or T cells enriched from blood (not recorded which). These receptors were collected from a woman between 50 and 59 years old who had been exposed to COVID-19.

V and J are TRBV18 and TRBJ1-1; the match to TRBD1 covers 8 bases. The CDR3 has 16 amino acids. Germline CDR1 is KGHSH and CDR2 is LQKENI. V gave up 5 bases and J gave up 4 bases; unmatched junction bases: 12. The CDR3 DNA follows: TGTGCCAGCTCAGGAACAGGGGGAGGTGCTGGCACTGAAGCTTTCTTT. It codes for CASSGTGGGAGTEAFF.

The chain links TRBV6-5 to TRBJ2-1; D possibly corresponds to TRBD2 (6 bases). The germline V gene encodes CDR1 MNHEY and CDR2 SVGAGI. There are 11 residues in the CDR3. V lost 11 bases, J lost 6 bases, and 11 bases lay in between. CDR3 sequence: CAGGTVNEQFF. The CDR3 nucleotides read TGTGCCGGGGGGACCGTCAATGAGCAGTTCTTC.

The chain couples TRBV6-5 to TRBJ2-5; 11 bases align to TRBD2. V was pared by 6 bases and J by 5 bases, with 8 bases of the junction left unmatched. CDR1 MNHEY and CDR2 SVGAGI come from the germline V gene. The CDR3 contains 15 residues. The CDR3: CASRLAGGLMETQYF. The CDR3 coding sequence is TGTGCCAGCAGATTAGCGGGGGGGTTAATGGAGACCCAGTACTTC.

This clone was observed once. This rearrangement joins TRBV5-8 to TRBJ2-1, with a possible D match to TRBD1 (5 bases). CDR1 and CDR2 from the germline V gene are SGHTS and YDEGEE. V shed 0 bases and J shed 5 bases, with 15 bases lying between them. The CDR3 consists of 16 residues. The CDR3 loop reads CASSLVTGDRDNEQFF. The CDR3 coding sequence is TGTGCCAGCAGCTTGGTAACAGGCGATAGGGACAATGAGCAGTTCTTC.

The J gene is TRBJ1-2, the V gene TRBV9, with D hard to call. CDR1 SGDLS and CDR2 YYNGEE come from the germline V gene. V gave up 0 bases and J gave up 8 bases, with 8 bases separating them. The CDR3 consists of 12 residues. CDR3 region: CASSVAGWGYTF. In DNA form, the CDR3 reads TGTGCCAGCAGCGTAGCGGGGTGGGGCTACACCTTC.

The chain uses TRBV12-3 or TRBV12-4 and TRBJ2-5; D is unclear. V was trimmed by 2 bases and J by 5 bases, leaving 9 bases between them. The CDR3 runs 13 residues. In DNA, the CDR3 is TGTGCCAGCAGTTTACCTAGTTCTGAGACCCAGTACTTC. The encoded protein is CASSLPSSETQYF.

V gene TRBV24-1 combines with J gene TRBJ2-3, with D maybe TRBD2 (5 bases). Between the trimmed V and J ends, which lost 4 bases and 6 bases, there was a span of 19 bases. This CDR3 is built from 16 residues. The V gene's germline CDR1 is KGHDR and CDR2 SFDVKD. The DNA of the CDR3 is TGTGCCACCAGTGACCCGAGCGGACGGGCGAGGGATACGCAGTATTTT. Amino acids: CATSDPSGRARDTQYF.

V and J are TRBV4-2 and TRBJ2-3; TRBD2 agrees at 8 bases. The CDR3 loop spans 15 amino acids. V lost 1 base and J lost 2; bases outside the gene matches: 2. CDR1 is LGHNA, CDR2 YNFKEQ, per germline. CDR3 sequence reads: CASSQGRGDTDTQYF. CDR3 DNA sequence: TGTGCCAGCAGCCAAGGGCGGGGGGACACAGATACGCAGTATTTT.

The genes are TRBV18 and TRBJ2-7, with D perhaps TRBD1 (6 bases). Trimming pared 6 bases from V and 5 bases from J, leaving 17 bases between. The CDR3 loop spans 14 amino acids. Germline lookup yields CDR1 KGHSH and CDR2 LQKENI. In DNA, the CDR3 is TGTGCCAGCTCGCCTCAGGGGCTCGCCAACGAGCAGTACTTC. Residues: CASSPQGLANEQYF.

The chain combines TRBV18 with TRBJ1-1; TRBD1 might be the D (6 bases). CDR1 and CDR2 from the germline V gene are KGHSH and LQKENI. The ends were cut back, 2 bases at V and 0 bases at J, with 10 bases in the middle. The CDR3 runs to 15 residues. CDR3 region: CASSPSTGVNTEAFF. DNA for the CDR3: TGTGCCAGCTCACCATCGACAGGCGTGAACACTGAAGCTTTCTTT.

This clone has only a few counts. This sequence joins TRBV30 and TRBJ1-6; 7 bases are a match to TRBD1. Germline V lookup: CDR1 GTSNPN, CDR2 SVGIG (reference sequence). This CDR3 contains 14 residues. V trimming: 0 bases; J trimming: 7 bases; junction bases outside the gene matches: 3. DNA for the CDR3: TGTGCCTGGAGTGTGGGACAGAGAAATTCACCCCTCCACTTT. It encodes CAWSVGQRNSPLHF.

This chain connects TRBV9 to TRBJ2-4; 7 bases are a match to TRBD1. This CDR3 is 13 amino acids long. Germline V gives CDR1 SGDLS, CDR2 YYNGEE. V lost 3 bases and J lost 9; bases outside the gene matches: 6. Here the CDR3 reads CASSEGTVPIQYF. The CDR3 region has the DNA TGTGCCAGCAGCGAGGGGACAGTCCCCATTCAGTACTTC.

This sequence joins TRBV19 and TRBJ1-2, with unresolved D. Per germline, CDR1 LNHDA and CDR2 SQIVND (reference sequence). Trimming took 5 bases from V and 4 from J, leaving 8 bases between them. The CDR3 is 12 amino acids. CDR3 nucleotides: TGTGCCAGTAGTTTCCCCTCCTATGGCTACACCTTC. Protein: CASSFPSYGYTF.

About this clone: The CDR3 end shows no conserved phenylalanine or tryptophan, and so a read error is likely. It is unclear where the CDR3 begins or ends on the DNA, so no DNA is shown, and the CDR3 is as TCRdb lists it. The chain couples TRBV6-2 or TRBV6-3 to TRBJ1-1; the D call TRBD1 from the table was never checked on the DNA. The CDR3 comprises 13 residues, both ends counted. Germline V gene lookup returns CDR1 MNHEY and CDR2 SVGEGT. This chain's CDR3 is CASSYLPIDSPFL.

To note about this clone: This sample also contains other DNA sequences that code for the same CDR3. J is TRBJ1-2 and V is TRBV10-2; 8 nucleotides line up with TRBD1. The CDR3 is 13 amino acids. CDR1 and CDR2 (germline): WSHSY, SAAADI. V trimming: 3 bases; J trimming: 4 bases; junction bases outside the gene matches: 1. The CDR3 spells CASSEGTGYGYTF. Written as DNA, the CDR3 is TGCGCCAGCAGTGAAGGGACAGGCTATGGCTACACCTTC.

V is TRBV5-1 and J is TRBJ2-1, with 7 bases aligning to TRBD2. Trimming removed 7 bases from V and 7 bases from J; junction bases left unmatched: 11. Germline CDR1 SGHRS, CDR2 YFSETQ. This CDR3 is 14 amino acids long. CDR3: CASGGGLQVNEQFF. In DNA, the CDR3 is TGCGCCAGCGGCGGGGGACTACAAGTAAATGAGCAGTTCTTC. The full variable domain, in which reference TRBV5-1 and TRBJ2-1 provide the parts outside the CDR3, is KAGVTQTPRYLIKTRGQQVTLSCSPISGHRSVSWYQQTPGQGLQFLFEYFSETQRNKGNFPGRFSGRQFSNSRSEMNVSTLELGDSALYLCASGGGLQVNEQFFGPGTRLTVL.

The rearrangement joins TRBV7-9 to TRBJ1-3; unclear D gene. The germline V gene encodes CDR1 SEHNR and CDR2 FQNEAQ (reference sequence). V lost 5 bases and J 5 bases, leaving 7 bases between the germline ends. The CDR3 spans 12 residues. The CDR3 is CASSPTRNTIYF. The CDR3 nucleotides are TGTGCCAGCAGCCCGACACGAAACACCATATATTTT.

This chain uses TRBV7-2 with TRBJ2-5; TRBD2 agrees at 10 bases. This CDR3 region has 16 residues. Per the germline V gene, CDR1 is SGHTA and CDR2 is FQGNSA. The junction had 9 bases not matched to a gene; V was cut back by 3 bases and J by 5 bases. The CDR3 DNA reads as TGTGCCAGCAGCTTTGGGGGACTAGCGCGGGGGGAGACCCAGTACTTC. It specifies CASSFGGLARGETQYF.

The chain links TRBV3-1 (or the pseudogene TRBV3-2) to TRBJ2-1, with 8 nucleotides matching TRBD2. This CDR3 has 16 amino acids. Germline CDR1 and CDR2: LGHDT and YNNKEL (reference sequence). The V gene end was trimmed by 3 bases and the J gene end by 7 bases; junction bases not matched to a gene: 11. Here the CDR3 reads CASSHLGGGPGNEQFF. DNA of the CDR3: TGTGCCAGCAGCCATCTTGGCGGGGGGCCGGGAAATGAGCAGTTCTTC.

The genes are TRBV30 and TRBJ1-2, with TRBD1 matching over 8 bases. From germline, CDR1 is GTSNPN and CDR2 SVGIG (reference sequence). The CDR3 has 18 amino acids. V lost 4 bases, J lost 9 bases, and 25 bases stayed unmatched. CDR3 sequence reads: CAWTNRGTGRGEVLRYTF. Here the CDR3 DNA reads TGTGCCTGGACCAACCGGGGGACAGGCAGGGGGGAAGTACTTCGCTACACCTTC. Filled out from reference TRBV30 and TRBJ1-2, the complete variable domain reads SQTIHQWPATLVQPVGSPLSLECTVEGTSNPNLYWYRQAAGRGLQLLFYSVGIGQISSEVPQNLSASRPQDRQFILSSKKLLLSDSGFYLCAWTNRGTGRGEVLRYTFGSGTRLTVV.

The J gene is TRBJ1-1, the V gene TRBV3-1 (or the pseudogene TRBV3-2); 7 bases line up with TRBD1. V shed 3 bases, J shed 0 bases, and the junction held 7 bases outside the gene matches. The germline V gene encodes CDR1 LGHDT and CDR2 YNNKEL (reference sequence). The CDR3 has 16 residues. The CDR3 loop reads CASSHRFGTVNTEAFF. CDR3 nucleotides: TGTGCCAGCAGCCATAGATTCGGGACAGTGAACACTGAAGCTTTCTTT.

This sequence joins TRBV5-4 and TRBJ1-2; 7 bases line up with TRBD1. Losses at the gene ends were 4 bases for V and 4 bases for J; bases not matched to a gene: 7. Germline-derived CDR1 and CDR2 are SGHNT and YYREEE (reference sequence). There are 14 residues in the CDR3. CDR3 coding DNA: TGTGCCAGCAGCGCCCCCCGGGACAGCTATGGCTACACCTTC. Its protein is CASSAPRDSYGYTF. The entire variable domain, with the rest obtained from reference TRBV5-4 and TRBJ1-2, is as follows: ETGVTQSPTHLIKTRGQQVTLRCSSQSGHNTVSWYQQALGQGPQFIFQYYREEENGRGNFPPRFSGLQFPNYSSELNVNALELDDSALYLCASSAPRDSYGYTFGSGTRLTVV.

The chain has TRBV27 and TRBJ2-2, with D possibly being TRBD1 (7 bases). This CDR3 is built from 16 residues. The germline V gene has CDR1 MNHEY and CDR2 SMNVEV (reference sequence). V lost 4 bases to trimming and J lost 4 bases, with 16 bases between them. CDR3 loop: CASSSFQGGTTGELFF. In DNA form, the CDR3 reads TGTGCCAGCAGTTCATTCCAGGGGGGTACCACCGGGGAGCTGTTTTTT.

The chain joins TRBV7-6 to TRBJ1-3, with D maybe TRBD1 (6 bases). V gave up 4 bases and J gave up 2 bases, with 15 bases separating them. The germline V gene encodes CDR1 SGHVS and CDR2 FNYEAQ. This CDR3 has 16 amino acids. CDR3 amino acids: CASSSDDAGAGNTIYF. In DNA form, the CDR3 reads TGTGCCAGCAGCTCCGACGACGCAGGGGCTGGAAACACCATATATTTT.

This chain connects TRBV3-1 (or the pseudogene TRBV3-2) to TRBJ1-1, with a tentative D call TRBD1 (5 bases). Germline CDR1 and CDR2: LGHDT and YNNKEL (reference sequence). The CDR3 consists of 12 residues. V was shortened by 2 bases and J by 7 bases, with 8 bases between the two germline ends. CDR3 nucleotides: TGTGCCAGCAGCCAAAGGGGCAATGAAGCTTTCTTT. Protein: CASSQRGNEAFF.

The V gene is TRBV27, the J gene TRBJ2-2, with 7 bases fitting TRBD1. Germline CDR1 MNHEY, CDR2 SMNVEV (reference sequence). With V trimmed by 3 bases and J by 6 bases, 10 bases remained unmatched. CDR3 length: 16 residues. The CDR3 sequence is CASSFLETGFPGELFF. The CDR3, as DNA: TGTGCCAGCAGTTTCCTAGAGACAGGGTTTCCCGGGGAGCTGTTTTTT.